The rows below give T cell receptor beta chains drawn from one sample of a study of cytomegalovirus exposure and HLA in healthy donors. TCRdb's table, derived via immunoSEQ multiplex PCR, lists solely in-frame clones and lacks some. Among 150,000 to 200,000 clones listed, more than 70% were seen once. Specimen: PBMCs. The receptors originated from a man between 35 and 55 years old in good health and CMV-seropositive. The CDR3 runs from the conserved cysteine through the conserved F or W.

j_gene: TRBJ1-2; v_gene: TRBV28; CDR3aa: CASSSTSRTGYGYTF
j_gene: TRBJ2-2; v_gene: TRBV30; CDR3aa: CACGQTITGELFF
j_gene: TRBJ1-1; v_gene: TRBV5-1; CDR3aa: CASSLGQTEAFF
j_gene: TRBJ2-1; v_gene: TRBV5-5; CDR3aa: CASSWTPGTGTYNEQFF
j_gene: TRBJ2-1; v_gene: TRBV9; CDR3aa: CASSVENGWGQGAYEQFF
j_gene: TRBJ2-3; v_gene: TRBV11-1; CDR3aa: CASSARTGGRTDTQYF
j_gene: TRBJ2-7; v_gene: TRBV7-6; CDR3aa: CASSLEGGTSGPYEQYF
j_gene: TRBJ1-1; v_gene: TRBV7-3; CDR3aa: CASSSDMKGITEAFF
j_gene: TRBJ2-2; v_gene: TRBV5-4; CDR3aa: CASSLFGQRGTGELFF
j_gene: TRBJ2-1; v_gene: TRBV6-1; CDR3aa: CASSIPPSGEQFF
j_gene: TRBJ2-7; v_gene: TRBV7-3; CDR3aa: CASSPGTGGYEQYF
j_gene: TRBJ1-2; v_gene: TRBV28; CDR3aa: CASSSPALGQGSSTNYGYTF
j_gene: TRBJ2-7; v_gene: TRBV29-1; CDR3aa: CSVYGGDTPYEQYF
j_gene: TRBJ2-7; v_gene: TRBV28; CDR3aa: CASSRRAYEQYF
j_gene: TRBJ2-1; v_gene: TRBV5-1; CDR3aa: CASSLELAGPLSGPRNEQFF
j_gene: TRBJ1-1; v_gene: TRBV5-1; CDR3aa: CASSLVGQDGKIGFF
j_gene: TRBJ1-6; v_gene: TRBV21-1; CDR3aa: CASSKIGGQAQDSYNSPLHF
j_gene: TRBJ1-4; v_gene: TRBV23-1; CDR3aa: CASSPQGKLFF
j_gene: TRBJ1-4; v_gene: TRBV6-4; CDR3aa: CASSEERNEKLFF
j_gene: TRBJ2-5; v_gene: TRBV2; CDR3aa: CASSALTGQETQYF